Listed below are T cell receptor beta chains from one sample, sequenced in a study of response to subunit inactivated influenza vaccine. Via MiXCR, TCRdb re-called the RT-PCR reads, giving one row per CDR3 protein. Among around 520,000 distinct CDR3 sequences, about 25% were seen once, and the ten largest hold approximately 2%. The input for sequencing was CD4+ T cells sorted from PBMCs, taken about 5 days after vaccination. Source of these receptors: a man in his forties or fifties who received an inactivated influenza vaccine. CDR3s include the opening cysteine and the closing phenylalanine or tryptophan. Each record gives: D gene, clone size, V gene, J gene, CDR3 DNA, CDR3 protein. D genes are given only for firm matches. Size values are once, few and many counts, or a class for expanded clones, and some rows have none.

-	few	TRBV24-1	TRBJ2-3	TGTGCCACCAGTGATCCCGGGTCAGATACGCAGTATTTT	CATSDPGSDTQYF
-	few	TRBV4-3	TRBJ2-1	TGCGCCAGCAGCCAAGATCTAAGGAAAGGGGACAATGAGCAGTTCTTC	CASSQDLRKGDNEQFF
TRBD2	-	TRBV11-2	TRBJ2-1	TGTGCCAGCAGCTTAGGTCATAGCGGGACCTACAATGAGCAGTTCTTC	CASSLGHSGTYNEQFF
-	few	TRBV7-9	TRBJ2-5	TGTGCCAGCAGCTCCTTTTCATTCACTGGGACCCAGTACTTC	CASSSFSFTGTQYF
-	-	TRBV2	TRBJ2-7	TGTGCCAGCAGTGTCTGGGAGCAGTACTTC	CASSVWEQYF
-	-	TRBV29-1	TRBJ1-6	TGCAGCGTTGAAGGGCAGCCGGGTTCACCCCTCCACTTT	CSVEGQPGSPLHF
-	few	TRBV20-1	TRBJ2-1	TGCAGTGCTAGAGATCGGCCAAAGTACAGCTCCTACAATGAGCAGTTCTTC	CSARDRPKYSSYNEQFF
-	-	TRBV7-2	TRBJ2-5	TGTGCCAGCAGCCCCGGGCCGGCGGGCCAAGAGACCCAGTACTTC	CASSPGPAGQETQYF
TRBD2	few	TRBV12-3/TRBV12-4	TRBJ2-1	TGTGCCAGCAGTTTTATGGCGGGAGGTCGACGGAATGAGCAGTTCTTC	CASSFMAGGRRNEQFF
TRBD2	-	TRBV7-2	TRBJ2-1	TGTGCCAGCAGCCCCGTGACTAGCGGAGTTTACTACAATGAGCAGTTCTTC	CASSPVTSGVYYNEQFF
-	few	TRBV5-1	TRBJ2-7	TGCGCCAGCAGCCCTCAACGGACAGCAGGCTACGAGCAGTACTTC	CASSPQRTAGYEQYF